This TCR beta chain derives from a study of T cell responses to AZD1222 COVID-19 vaccine. The CDR3 consists of 15 residues. Trimming removed 0 bases from V and 0 bases from J, with 4 bases in between. The germline gives CDR1 SGDLS, CDR2 YYNGEE. Study observations and caveats: Reports say nearly half of spike-specific TCRs go after unmutated variant regions. There were mostly white British donors and more females than males, and clonal diversity was possibly underestimated.

Turning to this clone: Antigen specificity is unknown. Other nucleotide sequences in the sample specify the same CDR3.

Profiling relied on immunoSEQ multiplex PCR, and the TCRdb table lists in-frame clones only, not all of them. Among 100,000 to 130,000 clones, about 92% were seen once, and the ten largest hold roughly 3%. The chain uses TRBV9 and TRBJ1-6; no definite D call. The material sequenced was peripheral blood, taken on day 0 of MenACWY control vaccination. The sequence was collected from an adult in good health. The DNA for the CDR3 is TGTGCCAGCAGCGTAGCTAGCTCCTATAATTCACCCCTCCACTTT. Protein sequence: CASSVASSYNSPLHF.